This T cell receptor (beta chain) was sequenced for a study of shared clonotypes between healthy human individuals. Deep-level assay runs were performed. Several immunoSEQ plates received, in even portions, the genomic DNA of each subset. Generated by immunoSEQ multiplex PCR, the TCRdb table keeps only in-frame clones and is missing some. The data hold more than 2 million clones, with around 95% observed a single time. This clone was seen a single time. What it binds is unknown. General study points: Rarefaction analysis demonstrated incomplete sorted-subset sequencing notwithstanding large depth. Generation of non-shared clonotypes was less probable than generation of clonotypes shared by all four donors.

The germline CDR1 and CDR2 sequences are SGHAT and FQDESV (reference sequence). V was trimmed by 8 bases and J by 2 bases, leaving 13 bases between them. This CDR3 spans 13 amino acids. The V gene is TRBV11-1, the J gene TRBJ2-7, with D hard to call. The specimen sequenced was naive CD4+ T cells sorted from blood. The subset is: CD45RA+ positively selected. This clonotype was sampled from a man between 18 and 35 years old in good health. The chain's CDR3 is CASGPSLTYEQYF. CDR3 DNA sequence: TGTGCCAGCGGTCCGAGCTTAACCTACGAGCAGTACTTC.